The sequence of this TCR beta chain was determined in a study of Ad26.COV2.S vaccination and SARS-CoV-2 variants. Study summary: Enrollment placed the donor in the COV1001 Ad26.COV2.S trial arm. Intramuscular Ad26.COV2.S doses were given once or twice, 56 days apart.

About this clone: Antigen unknown.

The table came from immunoSEQ multiplex PCR; TCRdb's copy has only in-frame clones and leaves some out. Counted here are roughly 410,000 clones, about four fifths occurring once; the ten biggest clones make up approximately 7%. Whole-study results and caveats: The placebo group had lower spike-specific TCR breadth than the vaccine recipients did. Total T cell responses, in the TCR breadth and depth analyses, may have been underestimated.

This sample's treatment: roughly 19 received Ad26.COV2.S at low or high dose, single or two shots; 5 received placebo; per-sample allocation not given. Sampling was done on day 63 after the first vaccine or placebo injection. Trimming took off 0 bases at V and 0 bases at J, with 12 bases between the two ends. The CDR3 runs 16 residues. Germline lookup yields CDR1 MNHEY and CDR2 SMNVEV (reference sequence). The sequencing here drew on peripheral blood, taken in a trial of Ad26.COV2.S vaccine versus placebo. This clonotype originated in a person between 18 and 60 years old who received the Ad26.COV2.S COVID-19 vaccine or a placebo. The genes are TRBV27 and TRBJ2-7; D might be TRBD1 (6 bases). For the CDR3, the DNA is TGTGCCAGCAGTTTATCGGTGGGCAGGGGCTCCTACGAGCAGTACTTC. Its protein product is CASSLSVGRGSYEQYF.